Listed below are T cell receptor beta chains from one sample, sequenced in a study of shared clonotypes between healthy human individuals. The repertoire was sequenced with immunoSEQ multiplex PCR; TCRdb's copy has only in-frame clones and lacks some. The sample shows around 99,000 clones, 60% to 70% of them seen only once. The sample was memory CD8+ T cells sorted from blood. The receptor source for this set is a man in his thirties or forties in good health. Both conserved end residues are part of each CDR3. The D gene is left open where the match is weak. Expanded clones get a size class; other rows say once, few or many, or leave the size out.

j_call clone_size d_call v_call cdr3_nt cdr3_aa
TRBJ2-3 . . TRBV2 TGTGCCAGCGCTAGTCCAGATACGCAGTATTTT CASASPDTQYF
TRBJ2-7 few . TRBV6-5 TGTGCCAGCAGCCAACAGGGAGCGTACGAGCAGTACTTC CASSQQGAYEQYF
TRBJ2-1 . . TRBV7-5 TGTGCCAGCAGCTTATCCGCTCTGGCGGGATGGTCGTACAATGAGCAGTTCTTC CASSLSALAGWSYNEQFF
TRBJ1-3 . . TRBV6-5 TGTGCCAGCAGTAGGGGGGGGGCAGGTGGAAACACCATATATTTT CASSRGGAGGNTIYF
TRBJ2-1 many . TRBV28 TGTGCCAGCAGTTTATCGGGCCTTAGCTCCTACAATGAGCAGTTCTTC CASSLSGLSSYNEQFF
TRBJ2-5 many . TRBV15 TGTGCCACCAGTCAGAGTCGCCTACAAGAGACCCAGTACTTC CATSQSRLQETQYF
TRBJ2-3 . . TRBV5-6 TGTGCCAGCAGCTTGTACCTGACTCCCGGAACAGATACGCAGTATTTT CASSLYLTPGTDTQYF
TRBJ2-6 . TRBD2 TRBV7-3 TGTGCCAGCAGCCGGACTAGCGTGCACTCTGGGGCCAACGTCCTGACTTTC CASSRTSVHSGANVLTF
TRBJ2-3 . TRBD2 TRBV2 TGTGCCACCGAAGACGAAGCGGGAGGGCGCACAGATACGCAGTATTTT CATEDEAGGRTDTQYF
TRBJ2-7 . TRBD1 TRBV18 TGTGCCAGCTCACTTTTGGGACAGCCATCCTACGAGCAGTACTTC CASSLLGQPSYEQYF
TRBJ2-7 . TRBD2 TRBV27 TGTGCCAGCAGTTTGCAGCGGGGGTACGAGCAGTACTTC CASSLQRGYEQYF
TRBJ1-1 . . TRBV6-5 TGTGCCAGCAGTTTGCTAACAGGAGACATGAACACTGAAGCTTTCTTT CASSLLTGDMNTEAFF
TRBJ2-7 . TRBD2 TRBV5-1 TGCGCCAGCAGGCTAGCGGGAGGTGGGGAGCAGTACTTC CASRLAGGGEQYF
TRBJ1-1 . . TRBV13 TGTGCCAGCAGCTTGGGGGGCGGGATTGAGGGGAACACTGAAGCTTTCTTT CASSLGGGIEGNTEAFF
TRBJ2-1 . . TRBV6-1 TGTGCCAGCAGTGACGGAGCTCAAAATGAGCAGTTCTTC CASSDGAQNEQFF
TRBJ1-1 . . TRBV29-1 TGCAGCCCGTTAATACTGGGTGAAGCTTTCTTT CSPLILGEAFF
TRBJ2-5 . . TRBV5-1 TGCGCCAGCAGCTCCTACGAGGTAGGCGAGACCCAGTACTTC CASSSYEVGETQYF
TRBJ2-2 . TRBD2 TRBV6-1 TGTGCCAGCAGTGAACTTAGCGGGAGCGCCGGGGAGCTGTTTTTT CASSELSGSAGELFF
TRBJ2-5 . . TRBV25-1 TGTGCCAGCAGTTTGACAGGAGGACAAGAGACCCAGTACTTC CASSLTGGQETQYF
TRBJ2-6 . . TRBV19 TGTGCCAGTAGTGCACTTCGGGGGGCCAACGTCCTGACTTTC CASSALRGANVLTF
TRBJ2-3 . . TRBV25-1 TGTGCCAGCAGTGAAGCCGGGCTGGGGACAGATACGCAGTATTTT CASSEAGLGTDTQYF
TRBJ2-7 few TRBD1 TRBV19 TGTGCCAGTAGCAGGACAGGGGACGACTACGAGCAGTACTTC CASSRTGDDYEQYF
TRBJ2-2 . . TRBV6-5 TGTGCCAGCAGTTACACTTACTCCCCCGGGGAGCTGTTTTTT CASSYTYSPGELFF
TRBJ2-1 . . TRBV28 TGTGCCAGCACCACCCCTACCCGGGAGAGACGCTCCTACAATGAGCAGTTCTTC CASTTPTRERRSYNEQFF
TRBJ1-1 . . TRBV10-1 TGCGCCAGCAGTGACGACAGGACTGAAGCTTTCTTT CASSDDRTEAFF
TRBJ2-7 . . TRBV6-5 TGTGCCAGCAATGATAGACGAGGTAGTAACAACGAGCAGTACTTC CASNDRRGSNNEQYF
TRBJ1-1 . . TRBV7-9 TGTGCCAGCAGCTTTCAATCCCCAGCACCGGATTTGGGTGAAGCTTTCTTT CASSFQSPAPDLGEAFF
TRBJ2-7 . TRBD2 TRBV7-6 TGTGCCAGCAGCTGGGGTAGCGGGAGGGCCTCCGAGCAGTACTTC CASSWGSGRASEQYF